Below are 21 T cell receptor beta chains sequenced from a single sample in a study of beta chain features in type 1 diabetes. Expressed TCRB transcripts were sequenced because the isolated RNA had all been reverse transcribed beforehand. Data came from immunoSEQ multiplex PCR; TCRdb stores just in-frame clones and leaves some out. The sample has hundreds of thousands of clones; roughly 30% are singletons. Sequenced: naive CD4+ T cells from blood. These receptors were taken from a man aged 18-30 years in good health.

This rearrangement joins TRBV7-8 to TRBJ1-5, with D maybe TRBD1 (5 bases). Trimming stripped 1 base from V and 0 bases from J, with 10 bases between. The CDR3 is 16 residues long. The germline V gene encodes CDR1 SGHVS and CDR2 FQNEAQ. The CDR3 DNA reads TGTGCCAGCAGCTTAGAAGGGGCGGCTAGCAATCAGCCCCAGCATTTT. Translated: CASSLEGAASNQPQHF.

This clone was counted only a few times. The CDR3 region is CAWSAGTSGSTDTQYF. In DNA, the CDR3 is TGTGCCTGGAGTGCCGGGACTAGCGGGAGCACAGATACGCAGTATTTT. J is TRBJ2-3 and V is TRBV30, with 12 bases that match TRBD2. The CDR3 sequence is 16 residues long. Germline values: CDR1 GTSNPN, CDR2 SVGIG (reference sequence). V dropped 1 base and J dropped 0; count of bases not matched to a gene: 2. Full variable domain (outside the CDR3, taken from reference TRBV30 and TRBJ2-3): SQTIHQWPATLVQPVGSPLSLECTVEGTSNPNLYWYRQAAGRGLQLLFYSVGIGQISSEVPQNLSASRPQDRQFILSSKKLLLSDSGFYLCAWSAGTSGSTDTQYFGPGTRLTVL.

In this sample, this clone turned up once. The rearrangement joins TRBV6-1 to TRBJ2-7, with D unclear. Germline-derived CDR1 and CDR2 are MNHNS and SASEGT. V lost 3 bases and J lost 1, with 13 bases in between. The length of the CDR3 is 15 residues. The CDR3 loop is CASSENVGRSYEQYF. CDR3 in DNA: TGTGCCAGCAGTGAGAATGTCGGCCGATCCTACGAGCAGTACTTC.

In this sample, this clone turned up once. The rearrangement joins TRBV6-5 to TRBJ2-7, with D uncertain. In germline, CDR1 is MNHEY, CDR2 SVGAGI. V lost 8 bases and J 2 bases, leaving 10 bases between the germline ends. The CDR3 covers 12 residues. The CDR3 DNA sequence: TGTGCCAGCGGCCAATCGGCCTACGAGCAGTACTTC. Amino acid sequence: CASGQSAYEQYF.

V and J are TRBV7-2 and TRBJ1-1; D gene unclear. The CDR3 extends over 14 amino acids. Germline loops: CDR1 SGHTA, CDR2 FQGNSA. V lost 1 base to trimming and J lost 4 bases, with 10 bases between them. The CDR3 sequence: CASSLENVGTEAFF. The CDR3 bases are TGTGCCAGCAGCTTAGAGAATGTAGGCACTGAAGCTTTCTTT.

This sequence joins TRBV5-1 and TRBJ2-1; D not certain. This CDR3 is 14 amino acids long. The germline V and J ends were trimmed by 0 bases and 6 bases, with 10 bases remaining between them. Germline loops: CDR1 SGHRS, CDR2 YFSETQ. The CDR3 region has the DNA TGCGCCAGCAGCTTGGCAGGCCTCGCCAATGAGCAGTTCTTC. The encoded protein is CASSLAGLANEQFF.

The gene calls are TRBV6-5 and TRBJ1-1; 7 bases are shared with TRBD1. Germline CDR1 reads MNHEY; CDR2 reads SVGAGI. V lost 6 bases, J lost 2 bases, and 6 bases stayed unmatched. The CDR3 covers 14 residues. The CDR3 region has the DNA TGTGCCAGCAGGTCGCAGGGGGTCAACACTGAAGCTTTCTTT. Residues: CASRSQGVNTEAFF.

This clone has a handful of counts. The J gene is TRBJ1-1, the V gene TRBV6-6, with D tentatively TRBD1 (6 bases). This CDR3 contains 12 residues. CDR1 and CDR2 (germline): MNHNY, SVGAGI (reference sequence). Trimming pared 4 bases from V and 11 bases from J, leaving 14 bases between. DNA for the CDR3: TGTGCCAGCAGTTGGACAGTGGGTTTGGCTTTCTTT. It translates to CASSWTVGLAFF.

This rearrangement joins TRBV4-1 to TRBJ2-7, with 12 bases lining up with TRBD2. Germline V gene sequence: CDR1 MGHRA, CDR2 YSYEKL. The length of the CDR3 is 15 residues. Trimming at V came to 5 bases and at J to 6 bases, leaving 8 bases not matched to a gene. DNA for the CDR3: TGCGCCAGCAGCATACGACTAGCGGGAGCAGTCGAGCAGTACTTC. This sequence encodes CASSIRLAGAVEQYF.

The gene calls are TRBV9 and TRBJ2-1; 7 bases line up with TRBD2. J lost 13 bases, V lost 0 bases, and 7 bases had no gene match. Looked up from germline, CDR1 is SGDLS and CDR2 is YYNGEE. The CDR3 has 13 residues. DNA of the CDR3: TGTGCCAGCAGCGTAGAGGGCGGGACTATACAGTTCTTC. It codes for CASSVEGGTIQFF.

This clone showed up just a few times. This chain connects TRBV18 to TRBJ2-1; D gene uncertain. This CDR3 is built from 16 residues. Trimming removed 5 bases at V and 3 bases at J, with 17 bases between. Germline V gene sequence: CDR1 KGHSH, CDR2 LQKENI. In DNA form, the CDR3 reads TGTGCCAGCTCAGGTCCCGGAACCCCTAACTACAATGAGCAGTTCTTC. This encodes CASSGPGTPNYNEQFF.

The rearrangement uses TRBV7-9 and TRBJ2-7, with D possibly being TRBD1 (8 bases). The CDR3 consists of 13 residues. The V gene's germline CDR1 is SEHNR and CDR2 FQNEAQ (reference sequence). Trimming took off 5 bases at V and 2 bases at J, with 10 bases between the two ends. For the CDR3, the DNA is TGTGCCAGCAGCACAGGGGGGGCCTACGAGCAGTACTTC. It encodes CASSTGGAYEQYF.

The chain recombines TRBV7-6 with TRBJ2-1; D not resolved. Per the germline V gene, CDR1 is SGHVS and CDR2 is FNYEAQ. V was shortened by 4 bases and J by 7 bases, with 11 bases between the two germline ends. This CDR3 has 13 amino acids. In nucleotides, the CDR3 is TGTGCCAGCAGCTCCACCCGGAAGAATGAGCAGTTCTTC. Its protein is CASSSTRKNEQFF.

There are a few counts of this clone. The V gene is TRBV30, the J gene TRBJ1-2, with D perhaps matching TRBD1 (5 bases). Germline V gives CDR1 GTSNPN, CDR2 SVGIG (reference sequence). This CDR3 has 14 amino acids. Trimming shortened V by 3 bases and J by 6 bases, and 17 bases separated the two germline ends. The CDR3 nucleotides are TGTGCCTGGAGCGTTAGGCAGGGAGGAGATGGCTACACCTTC. Translation gives CAWSVRQGGDGYTF.

This clone was detected only a few times. The chain is built from TRBV4-3 and TRBJ2-3; D is undetermined. The CDR3 covers 12 residues. V dropped 1 base and J dropped 9 bases, with 8 bases sitting between them. The germline gives CDR1 LGHNA, CDR2 YSLEER. CDR3 nucleotides: TGCGCCAGCAGCCAAGTAGCCGGAACGCAGTATTTT. Translated: CASSQVAGTQYF.

The chain recombines TRBV7-9 with TRBJ2-3; D not resolved. This CDR3 has 13 residues. The germline V gene encodes CDR1 SEHNR and CDR2 FQNEAQ (reference sequence). The ends were cut back, 7 bases at V and 1 base at J, with 9 bases in the middle. The CDR3 nucleotides are TGTGCCAGCACCCCGTGGGGCACAGATACGCAGTATTTT. It encodes CASTPWGTDTQYF.

This clone was observed a single time. V is TRBV30 and J is TRBJ2-7; TRBD1 matches at 9 bases. The V and J ends lost 7 bases and 2 bases, in that order; junction bases with no gene match: 9. This CDR3 is 14 amino acids long. Germline lookup yields CDR1 GTSNPN and CDR2 SVGIG (reference sequence). CDR3 nucleotide sequence: TGTGCCTTCAAAACGGGACAGGGAACCTACGAGCAGTACTTC. Encoded protein: CAFKTGQGTYEQYF.

The chain employs TRBV6-5 and TRBJ2-7; 10 bases line up with TRBD1. In germline, CDR1 is MNHEY, CDR2 SVGAGI. The CDR3 consists of 13 residues. With V trimmed by 6 bases and J by 6 bases, 5 bases remained unmatched. The CDR3 protein is CASRVTGGLEQYF. As DNA, the CDR3 is TGTGCCAGCAGGGTGACAGGGGGCCTCGAGCAGTACTTC.

This clone was found once. The chain employs TRBV6-1 and TRBJ2-3; 7 positions agree with TRBD1. J lost 6 bases, V lost 5 bases, and 8 bases had no gene match. The CDR3 is made up of 14 amino acids. Germline CDR1 and CDR2: MNHNS and SASEGT. Written as DNA, the CDR3 is TGTGCCAGCAGTACGACAGGGCGAGTGGATACGCAGTATTTT. It encodes CASSTTGRVDTQYF.

The V and J genes are TRBV29-1 and TRBJ2-1, with a weak D call TRBD2 (6 bases). Germline-derived CDR1 and CDR2 are SQVTM and ANQGSEA. The CDR3 is made up of 14 amino acids. Trimming removed 7 bases at V and 6 bases at J, with 19 bases between. CDR3 DNA sequence: TGCAGCGGAACTAGGTCTCGGACTACCAATGAGCAGTTCTTC. Amino acid sequence: CSGTRSRTTNEQFF.

This clone was recorded a few times. V gene TRBV4-1 combines with J gene TRBJ2-7, with 9 bases lining up with TRBD2. After removal of 0 bases from V and 3 bases from J, the junction contained 3 bases not matched to a gene. The CDR3 consists of 15 residues. CDR1 is MGHRA, CDR2 YSYEKL, per germline. This CDR3 reads CASSQDPSGNYEQYF. The CDR3 DNA sequence: TGCGCCAGCAGCCAAGACCCTAGCGGGAACTACGAGCAGTACTTC.